This T cell receptor beta chain came from a study of T cell repertoires in cytomegalovirus infection. Germline V gene lookup returns CDR1 MNHEY and CDR2 SVGAGI. Trimming removed 5 bases from V and 5 bases from J, with 9 bases in between. The CDR3 loop spans 13 amino acids. TCRdb re-called the reads through MiXCR, storing one row per CDR3 protein. This sample yields about 770,000 distinct CDR3 sequences, of which 25% to 35% are seen a single time; around 14% belongs to the top ten. This clonotype was observed a handful of times. Its antigen is not identified. The clonotype comes from a human donor in good health (CMV status not recorded). Some clones in this sample may be carry-over from other donors' samples. The sample consisted of cultured CD8+ T cells from PBMCs, taken from culture after CMV antigen stimulation. V and J are TRBV6-5 and TRBJ2-2, with D possibly matching TRBD2 (5 bases). CDR3 region: CASSPTRTGELFF. CDR3 DNA: TGTGCCAGCAGTCCCACTAGAACCGGGGAGCTGTTTTTT.